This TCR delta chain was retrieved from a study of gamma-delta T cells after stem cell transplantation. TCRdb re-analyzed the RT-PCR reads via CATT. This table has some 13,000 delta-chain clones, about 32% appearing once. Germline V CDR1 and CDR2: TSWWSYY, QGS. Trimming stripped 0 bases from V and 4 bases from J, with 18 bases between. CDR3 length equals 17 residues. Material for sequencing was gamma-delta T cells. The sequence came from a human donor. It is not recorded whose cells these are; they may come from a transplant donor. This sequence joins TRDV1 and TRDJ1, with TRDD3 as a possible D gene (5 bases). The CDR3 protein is CALGELERNPLDDKLIF. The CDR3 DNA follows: TGTGCTCTTGGGGAACTGGAACGGAATCCACTGGACGATAAACTCATCTTT.